The 5 T cell receptor beta chains below come from one sample, sequenced in a study of T cell repertoires in cytomegalovirus infection. TCRdb itself ran the reads through MiXCR, one entry per CDR3 protein. The sample holds hundreds of thousands of distinct CDR3 sequences, under 40% seen once. Specimen: PBMCs. The receptor set was obtained from a human donor in good health (CMV status not recorded). Some clones in this sample may be carry-over from other donors' samples.

The chain couples TRBV7-6 to TRBJ2-7; 9 bases align to TRBD1. The CDR3 sequence is 13 residues long. Germline V gives CDR1 SGHVS, CDR2 FNYEAQ. The V and J ends lost 4 bases and 5 bases, in that order; junction bases with no gene match: 3. CDR3 loop: CASSWTGAHEQYF. The CDR3 DNA reads TGTGCCAGCAGCTGGACAGGGGCCCACGAGCAGTACTTC.

The chain employs TRBV11-2 and TRBJ1-3; tentatively, D is TRBD1 (6 bases). From germline, CDR1 is SGHAT and CDR2 FQNNGV. V was trimmed by 2 bases and J by 0 bases, leaving 11 bases between them. CDR3 length equals 16 residues. CDR3 sequence (DNA): TGTGCCAGCAGCTTAACTCCAGGGGTCTCTGGAAACACCATATATTTT. Its protein product is CASSLTPGVSGNTIYF.

This clonotype was counted only a few times. The chain employs TRBV24-1 and TRBJ2-5; D might be TRBD2 (7 bases). Germline loops: CDR1 KGHDR, CDR2 SFDVKD. The CDR3 consists of 15 residues. Trimming took off 2 bases at V and 3 bases at J, with 12 bases between the two ends. The CDR3 here is CATSDSSGDKETQYF. Here the CDR3 DNA reads TGTGCCACCAGTGATTCCAGCGGGGACAAAGAGACCCAGTACTTC.

This clonotype was found many times. The chain combines TRBV7-9 with TRBJ2-5; D not certain. The germline gives CDR1 SEHNR, CDR2 FQNEAQ (reference sequence). Trimming removed 6 bases from V and 0 bases from J, with 8 bases in between. The CDR3 totals 13 residues. The CDR3 DNA sequence: TGTGCCAGCAGACAGACCAACCAAGAGACCCAGTACTTC. Residues: CASRQTNQETQYF.

The sample holds many counts of this clonotype. The rearrangement uses TRBV7-2 and TRBJ2-2; no definite D call. V was trimmed by 1 base and J by 2 bases, leaving 14 bases between them. Looked up from germline, CDR1 is SGHTA and CDR2 is FQGNSA. The CDR3 length is 17 residues. CDR3 sequence: CASSLVPSSLNTGELFF. CDR3 DNA: TGTGCCAGCAGCTTAGTCCCCAGCTCCCTAAACACCGGGGAGCTGTTTTTT.